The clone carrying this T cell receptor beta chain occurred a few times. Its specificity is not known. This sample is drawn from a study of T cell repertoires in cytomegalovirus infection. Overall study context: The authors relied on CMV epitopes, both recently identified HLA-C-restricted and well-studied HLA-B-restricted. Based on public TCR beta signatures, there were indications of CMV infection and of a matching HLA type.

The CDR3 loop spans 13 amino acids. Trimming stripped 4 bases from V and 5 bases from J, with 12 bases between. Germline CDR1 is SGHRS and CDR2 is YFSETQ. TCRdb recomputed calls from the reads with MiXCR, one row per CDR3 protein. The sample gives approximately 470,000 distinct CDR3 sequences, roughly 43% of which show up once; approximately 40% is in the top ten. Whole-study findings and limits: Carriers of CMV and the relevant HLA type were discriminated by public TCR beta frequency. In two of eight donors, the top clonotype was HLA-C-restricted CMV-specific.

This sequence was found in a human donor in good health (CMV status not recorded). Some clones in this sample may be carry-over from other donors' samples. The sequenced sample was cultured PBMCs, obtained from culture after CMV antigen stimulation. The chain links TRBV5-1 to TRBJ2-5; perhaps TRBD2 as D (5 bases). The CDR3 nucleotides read TGCGCCAGCAGCCGCCCTGGCGGGGAGACCCAGTACTTC. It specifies CASSRPGGETQYF.